This T cell receptor beta chain was sequenced in a study of circulating tumor DNA in untreated peripheral T-cell lymphoma. Study conclusions and caveats: Tumor-specific clonotypes were found in about four fifths of patients.

V gave up 5 bases and J gave up 5 bases, with 8 bases separating them. This CDR3 has 12 amino acids. Germline V CDR1 and CDR2: MNHGY, SAAAGT. This tumor tissue came from a pretreatment baseline collection. As to this clone: Its specificity is unknown.

Generated by immunoSEQ multiplex PCR, the TCRdb table keeps only in-frame clones and is missing some. The sample holds 5,500 to 8,000 clones, roughly 80% seen once. The clonotype comes from a human donor with peripheral T-cell lymphoma. The chain recombines TRBV6-8 with TRBJ2-3; D might be TRBD2 (5 bases). The specimen was tumor tissue. CDR3 nucleotide sequence: TGTGCCAGCAGTGAGCGGCGAGATACGCAGTATTTT. Its translation: CASSERRDTQYF.